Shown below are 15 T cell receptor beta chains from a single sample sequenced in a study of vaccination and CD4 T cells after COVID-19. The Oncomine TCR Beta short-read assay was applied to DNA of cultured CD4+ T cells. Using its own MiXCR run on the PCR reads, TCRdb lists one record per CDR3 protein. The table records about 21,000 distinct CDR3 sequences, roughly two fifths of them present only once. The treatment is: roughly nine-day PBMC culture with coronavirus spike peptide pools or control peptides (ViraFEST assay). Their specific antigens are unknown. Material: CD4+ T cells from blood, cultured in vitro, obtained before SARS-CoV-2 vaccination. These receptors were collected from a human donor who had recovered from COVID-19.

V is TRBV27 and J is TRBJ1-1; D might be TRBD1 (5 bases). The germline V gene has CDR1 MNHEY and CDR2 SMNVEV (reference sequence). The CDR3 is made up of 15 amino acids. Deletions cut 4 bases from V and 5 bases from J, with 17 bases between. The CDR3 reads CASSYPRRKGTEAFF. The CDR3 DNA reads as TGTGCCAGCAGTTACCCCAGGCGGAAGGGGACTGAAGCTTTCTTT.

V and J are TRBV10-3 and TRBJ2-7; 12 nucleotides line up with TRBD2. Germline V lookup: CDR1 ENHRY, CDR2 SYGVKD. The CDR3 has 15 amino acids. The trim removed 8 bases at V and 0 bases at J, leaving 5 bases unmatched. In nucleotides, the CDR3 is TGTGCCATCCGAGGACTAGCGGGAAGCTCCTACGAGCAGTACTTC. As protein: CAIRGLAGSSYEQYF.

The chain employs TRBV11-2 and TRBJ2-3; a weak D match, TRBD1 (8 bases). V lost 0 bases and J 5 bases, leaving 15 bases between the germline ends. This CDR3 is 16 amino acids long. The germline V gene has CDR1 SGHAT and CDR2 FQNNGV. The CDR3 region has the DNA TGTGCCAGCAGCTTAGAGGGGAGGGGACAGGTAGATACGCAGTATTTT. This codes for CASSLEGRGQVDTQYF.

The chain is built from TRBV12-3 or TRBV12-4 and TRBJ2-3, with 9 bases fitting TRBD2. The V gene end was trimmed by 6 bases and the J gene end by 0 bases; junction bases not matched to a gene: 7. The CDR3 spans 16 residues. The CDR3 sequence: CASRGLASISTDTQYF. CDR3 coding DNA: TGTGCCAGCAGAGGACTAGCGTCGATTAGCACAGATACGCAGTATTTT.

DNA of the CDR3: TGTGCCAGCAGCTTCGGGACAGGATCTGGAAACACCATATATTTT. This codes for CASSFGTGSGNTIYF. The V and J genes are TRBV11-3 and TRBJ1-3, with TRBD1 identical over 8 bases. Per germline, CDR1 SGHNT and CDR2 YENEEA. With 3 bases clipped from V and 1 base from J, the junction kept 2 bases outside the gene matches. This CDR3 comprises 15 residues.

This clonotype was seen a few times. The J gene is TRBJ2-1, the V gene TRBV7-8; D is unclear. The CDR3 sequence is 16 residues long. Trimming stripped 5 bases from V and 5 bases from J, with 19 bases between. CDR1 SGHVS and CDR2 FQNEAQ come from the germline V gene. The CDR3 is CASSPRQVGLHNEQFF. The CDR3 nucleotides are TGTGCCAGCAGCCCCCGCCAGGTCGGCCTCCACAATGAGCAGTTCTTC.

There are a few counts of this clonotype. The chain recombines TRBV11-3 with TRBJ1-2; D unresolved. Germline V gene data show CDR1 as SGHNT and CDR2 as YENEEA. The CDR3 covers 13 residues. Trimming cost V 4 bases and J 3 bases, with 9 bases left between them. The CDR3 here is CASSSPRYYGYTF. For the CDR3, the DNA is TGTGCCAGCAGCTCGCCTCGCTACTATGGCTACACCTTC.

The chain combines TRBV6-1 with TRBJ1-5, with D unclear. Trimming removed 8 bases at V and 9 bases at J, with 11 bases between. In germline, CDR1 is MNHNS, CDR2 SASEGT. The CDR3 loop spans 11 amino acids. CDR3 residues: CASGKGGPQHF. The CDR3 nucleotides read TGTGCCAGCGGTAAGGGCGGGCCCCAGCATTTT.

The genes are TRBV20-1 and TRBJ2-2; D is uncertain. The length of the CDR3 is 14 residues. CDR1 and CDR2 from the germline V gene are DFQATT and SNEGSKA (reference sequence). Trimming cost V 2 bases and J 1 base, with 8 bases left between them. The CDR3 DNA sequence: TGCAGTGCTAGATACTGGGGGAACACCGGGGAGCTGTTTTTT. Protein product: CSARYWGNTGELFF.

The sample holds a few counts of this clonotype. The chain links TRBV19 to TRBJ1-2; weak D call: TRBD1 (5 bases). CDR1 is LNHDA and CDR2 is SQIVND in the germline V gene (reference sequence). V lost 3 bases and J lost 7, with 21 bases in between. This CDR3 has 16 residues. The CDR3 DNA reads TGTGCCAGTAGTATCGGCGGTGGGGGACGGCTATTTGGCTACACCTTC. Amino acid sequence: CASSIGGGGRLFGYTF. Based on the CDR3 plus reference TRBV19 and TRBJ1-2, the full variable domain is DGGITQSPKYLFRKEGQNVTLSCEQNLNHDAMYWYRQDPGQGLRLIYYSQIVNDFQKGDIAEGYSVSREKKESFPLTVTSAQKNPTAFYLCASSIGGGGRLFGYTFGSGTRLTVV.

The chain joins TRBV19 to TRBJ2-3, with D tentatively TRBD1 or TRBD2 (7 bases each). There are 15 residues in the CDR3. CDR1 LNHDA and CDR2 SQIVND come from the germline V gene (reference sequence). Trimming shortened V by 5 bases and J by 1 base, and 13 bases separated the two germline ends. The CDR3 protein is CASSPGGGGTDTQYF. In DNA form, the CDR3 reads TGTGCCAGTAGTCCAGGGGGGGGCGGCACAGATACGCAGTATTTT. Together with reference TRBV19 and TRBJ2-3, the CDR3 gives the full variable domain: DGGITQSPKYLFRKEGQNVTLSCEQNLNHDAMYWYRQDPGQGLRLIYYSQIVNDFQKGDIAEGYSVSREKKESFPLTVTSAQKNPTAFYLCASSPGGGGTDTQYFGPGTRLTVL.

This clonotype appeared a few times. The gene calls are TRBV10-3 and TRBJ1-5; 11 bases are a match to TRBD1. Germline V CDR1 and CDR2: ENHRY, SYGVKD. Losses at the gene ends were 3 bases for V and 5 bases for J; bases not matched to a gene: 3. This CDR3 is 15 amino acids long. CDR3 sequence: CAISDGQGAYQPQHF. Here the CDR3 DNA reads TGTGCCATCAGTGACGGACAGGGGGCCTATCAGCCCCAGCATTTT.

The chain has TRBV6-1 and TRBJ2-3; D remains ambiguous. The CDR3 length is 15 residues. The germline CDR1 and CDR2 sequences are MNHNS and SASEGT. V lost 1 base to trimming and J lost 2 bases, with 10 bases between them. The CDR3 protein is CASSEVNIVTDTQYF. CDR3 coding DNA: TGTGCCAGCAGTGAAGTAAACATTGTCACAGATACGCAGTATTTT.

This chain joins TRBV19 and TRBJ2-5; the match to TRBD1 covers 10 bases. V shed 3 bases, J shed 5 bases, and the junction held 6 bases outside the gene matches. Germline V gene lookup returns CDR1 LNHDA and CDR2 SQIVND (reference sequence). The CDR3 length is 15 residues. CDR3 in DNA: TGTGCCAGTAGTATTGGGACAGGGGTTTTGGAGACCCAGTACTTC. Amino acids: CASSIGTGVLETQYF.

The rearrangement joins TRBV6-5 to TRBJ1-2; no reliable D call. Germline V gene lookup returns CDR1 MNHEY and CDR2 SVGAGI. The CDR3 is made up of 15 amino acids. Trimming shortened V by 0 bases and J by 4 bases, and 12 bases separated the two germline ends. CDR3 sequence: CASSYSKSWVYGYTF. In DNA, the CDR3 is TGTGCCAGCAGTTACTCGAAATCTTGGGTCTATGGCTACACCTTC.